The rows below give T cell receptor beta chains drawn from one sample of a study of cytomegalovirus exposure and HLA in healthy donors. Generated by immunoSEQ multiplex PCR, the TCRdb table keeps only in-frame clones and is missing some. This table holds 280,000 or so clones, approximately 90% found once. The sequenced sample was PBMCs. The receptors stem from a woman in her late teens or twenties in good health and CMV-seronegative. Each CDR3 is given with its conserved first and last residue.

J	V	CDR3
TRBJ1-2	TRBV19	CASSWDRANYGYTF
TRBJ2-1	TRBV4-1	CASSQGTGVWNEQFF
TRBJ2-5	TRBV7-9	CASSLVKGYQETQYF
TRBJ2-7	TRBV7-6	CASSLAGDEQYF
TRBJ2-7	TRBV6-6	CASSYGPYEQYF
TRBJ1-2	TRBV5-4	CASSLAGYGYTF
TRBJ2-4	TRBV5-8	CASSSGTGGNLAKNIQYF
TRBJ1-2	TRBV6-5	CASSPTDRGSYGYTF
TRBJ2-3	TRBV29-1	CAAEGLAGHTDTQYF
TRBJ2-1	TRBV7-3	CASSSPVGSGGVNEQFF
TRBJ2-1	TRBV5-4	CASSSGLASLGEQFF
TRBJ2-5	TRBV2	CASSSIGLADQETQYF
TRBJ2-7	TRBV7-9	CASSSDRGTYEQYF
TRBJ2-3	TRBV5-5	CASSISAGTGRITQYF
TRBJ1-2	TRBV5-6	CASSSPGAGENYGYTF
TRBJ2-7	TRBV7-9	CSSSFGLAGPSYEQYF
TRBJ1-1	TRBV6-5	CASPTGKGTEAFF
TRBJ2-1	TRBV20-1	CSPLAWDTQFF
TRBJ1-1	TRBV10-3	CAISESARGLLNTEAFF
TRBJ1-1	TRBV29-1	CSVTDRGREDTEAFF
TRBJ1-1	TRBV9	CASSAMLTGVNEAFF
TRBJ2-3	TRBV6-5	CASLDIITDTQYF
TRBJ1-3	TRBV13	CASSSGRGGLGNTIYF
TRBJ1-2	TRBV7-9	CASSLGGGAGYGYTF
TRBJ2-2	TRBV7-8	CASSLGWRTGELFF
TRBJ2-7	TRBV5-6	CASSFGGGSYEQYF
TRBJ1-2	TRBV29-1	CSVITGNGYGYTF
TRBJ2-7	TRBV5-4	CASSLRLAGFYEQYF
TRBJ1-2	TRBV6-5	CASSLYEDRFYGYTF
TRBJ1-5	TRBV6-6	CATYDRPEGQPQHF
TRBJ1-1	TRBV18	CASSLTQGIPEAFF
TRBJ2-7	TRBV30	CAWSETGDEQYF
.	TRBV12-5	CASGPQGFYEQYF
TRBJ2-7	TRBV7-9	CASSLVIAGIVTYEQYF
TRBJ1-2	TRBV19	CASSISLDRARNYGYTF
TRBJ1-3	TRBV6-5	CASSSQQGAGNTIYF